A single T cell receptor beta chain is shown here with its context. The data are from a study of low-dose radiotherapy and immunotherapy resistance in tumors. Study overall: Patients were on oral aspirin 300 mg taken daily for four cycles from cycle 1 day 1.

Germline values: CDR1 MDHEN, CDR2 SYDVKM. CDR3 length: 16 amino acids. V was trimmed by 4 bases and J by 4 bases, leaving 17 bases between them. Specified time point: before trial treatment. The treatment that donors received included nivolumab, ipilimumab, aspirin, low-dose cyclophosphamide and low-dose radiotherapy. A roughly 20-cycle PCR with a constant-region primer and V-primer adapter amplified TCRs. One entry per CDR3 protein results from TCRdb running MiXCR on the reads. In the table there are about 46,000 distinct CDR3 sequences, 12% of which are singletons. The sequence came from a female donor with ovarian cancer. V is TRBV28 and J is TRBJ2-1; D is perhaps TRBD1 (6 bases). Sequenced here: PBMCs, sampled before treatment. This CDR3 is CASSSPQGQGYNEQFF. CDR3 coding DNA: TGTGCCAGCAGTTCCCCCCAGGGGCAGGGATACAATGAGCAGTTCTTC.